These 23 T cell receptor beta chains were all obtained from the same sample, sequenced in a study. TCRdb called the 5' RACE reads again in MiXCR, with one record for every CDR3 protein. The sample shows about 54,000 distinct CDR3 sequences, 15% to 20% of them seen only once. The source material was naive CD4+ T cells sorted from blood. As for subset: naive CD4+ T cells, CD4+CD45RA+CD25-. All receptors derive from a female donor with breast cancer.

The CDR3 loop reads CASSFKVGWGTDTQYF. The CDR3 DNA is TGTGCCAGCAGCTTCAAAGTGGGATGGGGCACAGATACGCAGTATTTT. The chain employs TRBV5-6 and TRBJ2-3; D gene uncertain. Germline V gene sequence: CDR1 SGHDT, CDR2 YYEEEE. This CDR3 has 16 amino acids. The V gene lost 2 bases and the J gene lost 1 base, with 14 bases spanning the gap.

Of note for this clonotype: This may arise from a read error, as a much more abundant clone is one base away. This sequence joins TRBV6-6 and TRBJ1-1, with no clear D. This CDR3 is built from 13 residues. CDR1 and CDR2 from the germline V gene are MNHNY and SVGAGI (reference sequence). CDR3 in amino acids: CASSLTDGGEASF. The CDR3 DNA is TGTGCCAGCAGTTTAACGGACGGAGGTGAAGCTTCCTTT.

This rearrangement joins TRBV6-2 or TRBV6-3 to TRBJ2-1, with 12 bases matching TRBD2. CDR3 length: 13 residues. The germline V gene encodes CDR1 MNHEY and CDR2 SVGEGT. The trim removed 10 bases at V and 10 bases at J, leaving 8 bases unmatched. Here the CDR3 DNA reads TGTGCCATAAGACTAGCGGGAGCTCGGGAGCAGTTCTTC. It encodes CAIRLAGAREQFF.

This clonotype showed up just a few times. The chain couples TRBV6-1 to TRBJ2-1; 8 positions match TRBD2. V was clipped by 0 bases and J by 2 bases; unmatched bases: 3. The CDR3 loop spans 16 amino acids. From germline, CDR1 is MNHNS and CDR2 SASEGT. The CDR3 is CASSEATGGTYNEQFF. CDR3 in DNA: TGTGCCAGCAGTGAAGCCACGGGAGGGACCTACAATGAGCAGTTCTTC.

Only a few counts were recorded for this clonotype. The genes are TRBV20-1 and TRBJ2-3, with D unresolved. The ends were cut back, 2 bases at V and 4 bases at J, with 4 bases in the middle. Germline-derived CDR1 and CDR2 are DFQATT and SNEGSKA (reference sequence). The CDR3 consists of 11 residues. The CDR3 is CSARRADTQYF. CDR3 sequence (DNA): TGCAGTGCTAGAAGGGCAGATACGCAGTATTTT.

To note about this clonotype: A read error may explain this, as a much larger clone is one base away. The chain is built from TRBV9 and TRBJ2-1, with 10 bases aligning to TRBD2. Germline V CDR1 and CDR2: SGDLS, YYNGEE. Trimming took 3 bases from V and 4 from J; bases not matched to a gene: 4. The CDR3 is made up of 15 amino acids. DNA of the CDR3: TGTGCCAGCAGCGGTACTAGCGGGGATTACAATGAGCAGTTCTTC. Protein sequence: CASSGTSGDYNEQFF. Full variable domain (missing parts from reference TRBV9 and TRBJ2-1): DSGVTQTPKHLITATGQRVTLRCSPRSGDLSVYWYQQSLDQGLQFLIQYYNGEERAKGNILERFSAQQFPDLHSELNLSSLELGDSALYFCASSGTSGDYNEQFFGPGTRLTVL.

This chain uses TRBV5-1 with TRBJ1-2, with 10 bases fitting TRBD1. The ends lost 4 bases at V and 8 bases at J; junction bases unmatched: 8. The CDR3 contains 14 residues. The germline CDR1 and CDR2 sequences are SGHRS and YFSETQ. CDR3 sequence reads: CASSVGQGRRGYTF. CDR3 bases: TGCGCCAGCAGCGTGGGACAGGGGCGCAGGGGCTACACCTTC.

This clonotype was detected a few times. The genes are TRBV12-2 and TRBJ2-6; TRBD1, the table's D call, was not compared with the DNA. TRBV12-2 is listed as a pseudogene. The CDR3 is 18 residues long. CDR3 residues: CASRLCGTRAGGANVLTF. DNA of the CDR3: TGTGCAAGTCGCTTATGCGGGACAAGGGCGGGTGGGGCCAACGTCCTGACTTTC.

The V call is TRBV14, the J call TRBJ1-2, with a tentative D call TRBD1 (5 bases). The CDR3 extends over 18 amino acids. Trimming removed 1 base at V and 8 bases at J, with 26 bases between. Germline values: CDR1 SGHDN, CDR2 FVKESK. The CDR3 sequence: CASSQGSRGNRRGWGYTF. The CDR3 DNA reads as TGTGCCAGCAGCCAAGGAAGTAGGGGTAACAGACGGGGATGGGGCTACACCTTC.

This clonotype was picked up a small number of times. The germline gene is not matched at one end of the junction; a read error may be the cause. The CDR3 region has the DNA TGCGCCAGCAGCTTGTCCCCGGGACAGGGGATGGATTTT. It codes for CASSLSPGQGMDF. This chain links TRBV5-1 with TRBJ1-3, with 10 bases lining up with TRBD1. Germline CDR1 SGHRS, CDR2 YFSETQ. This CDR3 has 13 residues.

This clonotype came up once. In this CDR3 the conserved last residue, phenylalanine or tryptophan, is missing, so a read error is likely. The chain recombines TRBV7-2 with TRBJ2-7; 9 nucleotides match TRBD1. Germline assignment: CDR1 SGHTA and CDR2 FQGNSA. The ends lost 1 base at V and 2 bases at J; junction bases unmatched: 3. This CDR3 is 15 amino acids long. The CDR3 sequence: CASSLVDRGTYEQYL. The CDR3 nucleotides read TGTGCCAGCAGCTTAGTCGACAGGGGGACCTACGAGCAGTACCTC.

The sample holds a few counts of this clonotype. The V call is TRBV5-1, the J call TRBJ2-3; tentative D call: TRBD1 (5 bases). The germline gives CDR1 SGHRS, CDR2 YFSETQ. The CDR3 loop spans 14 amino acids. V lost 2 bases, J lost 1 base, and 8 bases lay in between. CDR3 in DNA: TGCGCCAGCAGCTTTCGCAGGGGCACAGATACGCAGTATTTT. Its translation: CASSFRRGTDTQYF. Drawing the rest from reference TRBV5-1 and TRBJ2-3, the complete variable domain is KAGVTQTPRYLIKTRGQQVTLSCSPISGHRSVSWYQQTPGQGLQFLFEYFSETQRNKGNFPGRFSGRQFSNSRSEMNVSTLELGDSALYLCASSFRRGTDTQYFGPGTRLTVL.

This clonotype came up many times. The chain couples TRBV10-3 to TRBJ2-4, with D possibly TRBD2 on 5 matching bases. CDR1 is ENHRY, CDR2 SYGVKD, per germline. This CDR3 is 13 amino acids long. V dropped 0 bases and J dropped 7 bases, with 7 bases sitting between them. CDR3 nucleotides: TGTGCCATCAGTGAGTCAGAGGGCAACATTCAGTACTTC. Protein product: CAISESEGNIQYF.

J is TRBJ1-3 and V is TRBV12-3 or TRBV12-4; D remains unclear. V gave up 6 bases and J gave up 0 bases, with 9 bases separating them. There are 14 residues in the CDR3. DNA of the CDR3: TGTGCCAGCAGGCTGGCCGCCTCTGGAAACACCATATATTTT. This codes for CASRLAASGNTIYF.

The gene calls are TRBV5-6 and TRBJ1-2, with TRBD1 matching 8 bases. The V gene's germline CDR1 is SGHDT and CDR2 YYEEEE. Unmatched junction bases numbered 5, after V lost 3 bases and J lost 4 bases. The CDR3 extends over 14 amino acids. The CDR3 nucleotides are TGTGCCAGCAGCTCCCGGACAGGGAGCTATGGCTACACCTTC. Amino acid sequence: CASSSRTGSYGYTF.

This clonotype was picked up many times. The chain uses TRBV10-3 and TRBJ1-2; D may be TRBD1 (5 bases). Germline CDR1 is ENHRY and CDR2 is SYGVKD. The germline V and J ends were trimmed by 3 bases and 8 bases, with 13 bases remaining between them. The CDR3 covers 13 residues. This CDR3 is CAISDGPGKGYTF. CDR3 nucleotides: TGTGCCATCAGTGACGGGCCAGGGAAGGGCTACACCTTC.

This chain joins TRBV12-3 or TRBV12-4 and TRBJ2-3; possibly TRBD2 for D (5 bases). V gave up 4 bases and J gave up 4 bases, with 12 bases separating them. The CDR3 is made up of 14 amino acids. This CDR3 is CASSWSGAADTQYF. The CDR3 DNA sequence: TGTGCCAGCAGTTGGTCCGGAGCGGCAGATACGCAGTATTTT.

The chain recombines TRBV6-5 with TRBJ2-1, with a tentative D call TRBD2 (5 bases). CDR1 and CDR2 (germline): MNHEY, SVGAGI. This CDR3 has 14 amino acids. The ends were cut back, 2 bases at V and 10 bases at J, with 15 bases in the middle. The CDR3, as DNA: TGTGCCAGCAGTTACGGAGCGGTTTTGGGCGAGCAGTTCTTC. Residues: CASSYGAVLGEQFF.

This clonotype was seen repeatedly, ten times or more. V is TRBV5-1 and J is TRBJ2-3, with unresolved D. The CDR3 has 13 residues. Trimming took off 5 bases at V and 0 bases at J, with 7 bases between the two ends. Germline V CDR1 and CDR2: SGHRS, YFSETQ. The CDR3 spells CASRVGSTDTQYF. In DNA, the CDR3 is TGCGCCAGCAGGGTCGGCAGCACAGATACGCAGTATTTT.

Ten or more counts support this clonotype. V and J are TRBV20-1 and TRBJ2-1; possibly TRBD1 for D (5 bases). This CDR3 is 13 amino acids long. The germline V gene has CDR1 DFQATT and CDR2 SNEGSKA (reference sequence). V was cut by 5 bases and J by 4 bases, with 12 bases left in between. CDR3 in DNA: TGCAGTGCTGCGACGGACAAGTACAATGAGCAGTTCTTC. Residues: CSAATDKYNEQFF.

The V call is TRBV28, the J call TRBJ2-7, with no clear D. The CDR3 loop spans 12 amino acids. Germline V gives CDR1 MDHEN, CDR2 SYDVKM. The ends were cut back, 4 bases at V and 7 bases at J, with 11 bases in the middle. This CDR3 reads CASSSPRREQYF. The DNA of the CDR3 is TGTGCCAGCAGTTCCCCGAGGCGAGAGCAGTACTTC.

The gene calls are TRBV29-1 and TRBJ1-1; 11 bases match TRBD1. CDR1 is SQVTM and CDR2 is ANQGSEA in the germline V gene. CDR3 length: 14 amino acids. J lost 4 bases, V lost 3 bases, and 4 bases had no gene match. CDR3 in amino acids: CSVDRGTGGTEAFF. In nucleotides, the CDR3 is TGCAGCGTTGACCGGGGGACAGGGGGCACTGAAGCTTTCTTT.

This clonotype is medium-sized (0.01 to 0.1%) by share. The chain carries TRBV5-1 and TRBJ2-5; D possibly uses TRBD1 or TRBD2 (6 bases each). The germline V gene has CDR1 SGHRS and CDR2 YFSETQ. This CDR3 contains 14 residues. The V end lost 2 bases, the J end lost 5 bases, and 13 bases lay between the germline ends. In DNA, the CDR3 is TGCGCCAGCAGCTTTACAGGGACTTCGGAGACCCAGTACTTC. Its protein is CASSFTGTSETQYF. Full variable domain (remainder filled in from reference TRBV5-1 and TRBJ2-5): KAGVTQTPRYLIKTRGQQVTLSCSPISGHRSVSWYQQTPGQGLQFLFEYFSETQRNKGNFPGRFSGRQFSNSRSEMNVSTLELGDSALYLCASSFTGTSETQYFGPGTRLLVL.